The 27 T cell receptor beta chains listed next were all sequenced from one sample in a study of human T cells and chemical hapten exposure. Indicated time point: patch test 3, about 24 weeks after DPC sensitization. Treatment meaning: therapeutic diphenylcyclopropenone sensitization with weekly scalp DPC. TCRdb reprocessed the RACE reads with MiXCR, giving one entry per CDR3 protein. The data contain tens of thousands of distinct CDR3 sequences, 9.5% to 11% of them seen just once; the ten biggest clones take up about 2%. Sample: whole blood, taken in connection with sensitization to the hapten diphenylcyclopropenone (DPC). The source is a woman aged 30 to 39 with alopecia areata. Some clones in this sample may be carry-over from other donors' samples.

This clonotype turned up a few times. This chain joins TRBV9 and TRBJ1-6, with D possibly matching TRBD1 (5 bases). The CDR3 has 17 residues. CDR1 is SGDLS and CDR2 is YYNGEE in the germline V gene. Deletions cut 3 bases from V and 4 bases from J, with 17 bases between. DNA of the CDR3: TGTGCCAGCAGCGCATGGAGTGGGACTGGATATAATTCACCCCTCCACTTT. This codes for CASSAWSGTGYNSPLHF.

This clonotype was seen repeatedly, ten times or more. The rearrangement links TRBV18 to TRBJ2-4; the match to TRBD1 covers 10 bases. This CDR3 region has 16 residues. The V gene end was trimmed by 1 base and the J gene end by 1 base; junction bases not matched to a gene: 1. Per the germline V gene, CDR1 is KGHSH and CDR2 is LQKENI. The CDR3 protein is CASSPLGQGAKNIQYF. The CDR3 DNA reads TGTGCCAGCTCACCACTGGGACAGGGGGCCAAAAACATTCAGTACTTC.

For the CDR3, the DNA is TGTGCCAGCAGCCATGACCGAGTGTATCAGCCCCAGCATTTT. Its translation: CASSHDRVYQPQHF. The chain links TRBV6-2 or TRBV6-3 to TRBJ1-5; no definite D call. V gave up 6 bases and J gave up 5 bases, with 14 bases separating them. CDR1 is MNHEY and CDR2 is SVGEGT in the germline V gene. This CDR3 comprises 14 residues.

This clonotype was seen repeatedly, ten times or more. The V and J genes are TRBV7-6 and TRBJ2-1; D is unresolved. Trimming shortened V by 2 bases and J by 0 bases, and 17 bases separated the two germline ends. Per the germline V gene, CDR1 is SGHVS and CDR2 is FNYEAQ. This CDR3 has 18 amino acids. In DNA form, the CDR3 reads TGTGCCAGCAGCTTATATGTTACGGGCCAGAGCTCCTACAATGAGCAGTTCTTC. Amino acid sequence: CASSLYVTGQSSYNEQFF.

CDR3 in DNA: TGTGCCAGCAGTACTTGGACAATATACAATGAGCAGTTCTTC. Translated: CASSTWTIYNEQFF. V gene TRBV6-2 or TRBV6-3 combines with J gene TRBJ2-1; D may be TRBD1 (5 bases). V was clipped by 5 bases and J by 4 bases, with 12 bases between them. CDR3 size: 14 residues. Germline V gene lookup returns CDR1 MNHEY and CDR2 SVGEGT.

Here the CDR3 DNA reads TGTGCCAGCAGCTCGACCTTGAGGGCTGAAGCTTTCTTT. This codes for CASSSTLRAEAFF. The chain uses TRBV7-9 and TRBJ1-1; D gene uncertain. The CDR3 runs 13 residues. Germline loops: CDR1 SEHNR, CDR2 FQNEAQ (reference sequence). Trimming removed 4 bases at V and 6 bases at J, with 12 bases between.

This chain links TRBV20-1 with TRBJ2-5; tentative D call: TRBD2 (6 bases). Trimming stripped 5 bases from V and 3 bases from J, with 16 bases between. The CDR3 extends over 14 amino acids. Germline V gene sequence: CDR1 DFQATT, CDR2 SNEGSKA (reference sequence). The DNA of the CDR3 is TGCAGTGCTCGGGACTCCTACTCGAAAGAGACCCAGTACTTC. Translating gives CSARDSYSKETQYF.

This clonotype was seen more than once but under ten times. V and J are TRBV3-1 and TRBJ2-7, with 9 bases that match TRBD2. The CDR3 sequence is 15 residues long. The junction had 4 bases not matched to a gene; V was cut back by 4 bases and J by 0 bases. Germline CDR1 is LGHDT and CDR2 is YNNKEL (reference sequence). DNA of the CDR3: TGTGCCAGCAGCCGGGTAGCGGGGGACTCCTACGAGCAGTACTTC. It yields the protein CASSRVAGDSYEQYF.

This rearrangement joins TRBV12-3 or TRBV12-4 to TRBJ1-4, with unresolved D. This CDR3 has 12 residues. V was trimmed by 6 bases and J by 6 bases, leaving 8 bases between them. CDR3 in amino acids: CASSYPYEKLFF. The CDR3 nucleotides read TGTGCCAGCAGCTATCCATATGAAAAACTGTTTTTT.

The rearrangement links TRBV5-1 to TRBJ1-6; maybe TRBD1 (5 bases). Trimming stripped 4 bases from V and 8 bases from J, with 19 bases between. The CDR3 contains 16 residues. Germline V gives CDR1 SGHRS, CDR2 YFSETQ. CDR3 protein: CASSRLTGAGDSPLHF. The CDR3 DNA sequence: TGCGCCAGCAGCCGTTTAACCGGGGCCGGGGATTCACCCCTCCACTTT. The entire variable domain, with the rest obtained from reference TRBV5-1 and TRBJ1-6, is as follows: KAGVTQTPRYLIKTRGQQVTLSCSPISGHRSVSWYQQTPGQGLQFLFEYFSETQRNKGNFPGRFSGRQFSNSRSEMNVSTLELGDSALYLCASSRLTGAGDSPLHFGNGTRLTVT.

J is TRBJ1-1 and V is TRBV6-4, with D perhaps matching TRBD1 (5 bases). Trimming shortened V by 3 bases and J by 1 base, and 12 bases separated the two germline ends. The CDR3 is 15 amino acids. The germline V gene encodes CDR1 MRHNA and CDR2 SNTAGT. CDR3 loop: CASSEQATGNTEAFF. The CDR3 DNA is TGTGCCAGCAGTGAGCAAGCAACAGGGAACACTGAAGCTTTCTTT.

This clonotype was counted between two and nine times. The V and J genes are TRBV7-3 and TRBJ2-1; 11 bases map to TRBD2. This CDR3 contains 22 residues. Germline lookup yields CDR1 SGHTA and CDR2 FQGTGA. Germline trimming cut 4 bases from V and 3 bases from J; bases unmatched to any gene: 23. The CDR3 DNA is TGTGCCAGCAGCTCCCCTTCCTTTCCTTCTAGTCTAGCGGGAGGCCTCTACAATGAGCAGTTCTTC. Translation gives CASSSPSFPSSLAGGLYNEQFF.

In this sample, this clonotype turned up many times. The chain employs TRBV29-1 and TRBJ2-1; no definite D call. Germline V gene lookup returns CDR1 SQVTM and CDR2 ANQGSEA. Trimming left V 5 bases short and J 5 bases short, with 10 bases between. The CDR3 consists of 12 residues. The CDR3 protein is CSVTPTHNEQFF. In DNA form, the CDR3 reads TGCAGCGTTACCCCGACACACAATGAGCAGTTCTTC.

A few counts support this clonotype. The chain joins TRBV7-6 to TRBJ1-1; D gene ambiguous. CDR3 length: 15 amino acids. The V end lost 0 bases, the J end lost 1 base, and 9 bases lay between the germline ends. Germline CDR1 is SGHVS and CDR2 is FNYEAQ. CDR3 in amino acids: CASSLASMKNTEAFF. The CDR3 nucleotides are TGTGCCAGCAGCTTAGCTTCAATGAAGAACACTGAAGCTTTCTTT.

This clonotype was seen many times. The chain uses TRBV28 and TRBJ2-7; the D call may be TRBD1 or TRBD2 (6 bases each). With 5 bases removed from V and 4 bases from J, the gap between germline ends came to 18 bases. The CDR3 has 15 residues. Germline CDR1 and CDR2: MDHEN and SYDVKM. The CDR3 DNA sequence: TGTGCCAGCAGTCCCGGCGGGGACATGACTTACGAGCAGTACTTC. This sequence encodes CASSPGGDMTYEQYF.

The CDR3 spells CSAPRPDSADTQYF. The CDR3 DNA reads as TGCAGTGCTCCCCGGCCTGACTCAGCAGATACGCAGTATTTT. V and J are TRBV20-1 and TRBJ2-3; D remains ambiguous. V lost 5 bases and J lost 4, with 16 bases in between. Germline lookup yields CDR1 DFQATT and CDR2 SNEGSKA (reference sequence). CDR3 size: 14 residues.

Many counts were recorded for this clonotype. V gene TRBV3-1 combines with J gene TRBJ2-3, with 9 positions matching TRBD2. Unmatched junction bases numbered 1, after V lost 5 bases and J lost 4 bases. The V gene's germline CDR1 is LGHDT and CDR2 YNNKEL (reference sequence). The CDR3 is 13 amino acids. CDR3 region: CASSWTSADTQYF. The CDR3 DNA sequence: TGTGCCAGCAGCTGGACTAGCGCAGATACGCAGTATTTT.

This sequence joins TRBV7-8 and TRBJ1-1; 9 nucleotides agree with TRBD1. Germline CDR1 and CDR2: SGHVS and FQNEAQ. J was trimmed by 4 bases and V by 5 bases; bases with no gene match: 5. The CDR3 is 14 residues long. CDR3 sequence: CASSRNRGLTEAFF. CDR3 nucleotide sequence: TGTGCCAGCAGCCGCAACAGGGGGCTCACTGAAGCTTTCTTT.

V gene TRBV29-1 combines with J gene TRBJ1-4; possibly TRBD1 for D (5 bases). The germline V gene has CDR1 SQVTM and CDR2 ANQGSEA. This CDR3 is 13 amino acids long. Trimming pared 5 bases from V and 3 bases from J, leaving 10 bases between. CDR3 sequence: CSVTTAPNEKLFF. Here the CDR3 DNA reads TGCAGCGTTACGACAGCCCCTAATGAAAAACTGTTTTTT.

The DNA of the CDR3 is TGTGCCAGCAGCAGGGGAGGCGGGACCTACGAGCAGTACTTC. This translates into CASSRGGGTYEQYF. The chain employs TRBV3-1 and TRBJ2-7; D might be TRBD2 (6 bases). The CDR3 is 14 residues long. V was cut by 5 bases and J by 2 bases, with 13 bases left in between. CDR1 is LGHDT and CDR2 is YNNKEL in the germline V gene (reference sequence).

Many counts were recorded for this clonotype. The V gene is TRBV7-9, the J gene TRBJ1-2; D remains unclear. In germline, CDR1 is SEHNR, CDR2 FQNEAQ (reference sequence). Trimming removed 3 bases at V and 7 bases at J, with 9 bases between. The CDR3 has 12 amino acids. The CDR3 loop reads CASSFGSGGYTF. DNA of the CDR3: TGTGCCAGCAGCTTTGGGAGCGGTGGCTACACCTTC. Together with reference TRBV7-9 and TRBJ1-2, the CDR3 gives the full variable domain: DTGVSQNPRHKITKRGQNVTFRCDPISEHNRLYWYRQTLGQGPEFLTYFQNEAQLEKSRLLSDRFSAERPKGSFSTLEIQRTEQGDSAMYLCASSFGSGGYTFGSGTRLTVV.

This clonotype occurred many times. The rearrangement joins TRBV28 to TRBJ1-1; D possibly corresponds to TRBD1 (6 bases). The CDR3 has 16 amino acids. Trimming pared 10 bases from V and 0 bases from J, leaving 21 bases between. CDR1 is MDHEN, CDR2 SYDVKM, per germline. Here the CDR3 DNA reads TGTGCCACCCAAAAGGGGGGCGGGTCCATGAACACTGAAGCTTTCTTT. Residues: CATQKGGGSMNTEAFF.

This chain connects TRBV5-1 to TRBJ1-1; 8 bases align to TRBD1. Trimming cost V 3 bases and J 1 base; bases outside gene matches: 2. Germline lookup yields CDR1 SGHRS and CDR2 YFSETQ. The CDR3 is 14 residues long. The CDR3 reads CASSSGQENTEAFF. CDR3 bases: TGCGCCAGCAGCTCGGGACAGGAGAACACTGAAGCTTTCTTT. The full variable domain, with the rest looked up from reference TRBV5-1 and TRBJ1-1, is KAGVTQTPRYLIKTRGQQVTLSCSPISGHRSVSWYQQTPGQGLQFLFEYFSETQRNKGNFPGRFSGRQFSNSRSEMNVSTLELGDSALYLCASSSGQENTEAFFGQGTRLTVV.

This clonotype was observed at least ten times. V and J are TRBV7-6 and TRBJ2-5; 8 bases map to TRBD1. The CDR3 spans 15 residues. J gave up 5 bases and V 3 bases, and 8 bases lay outside the gene matches. Germline CDR1 reads SGHVS; CDR2 reads FNYEAQ. The CDR3 bases are TGTGCCAGCAGCTTCGGACAGGGCGGGTTGGAGACCCAGTACTTC. Its protein product is CASSFGQGGLETQYF.

This clonotype was seen ten or more times. The rearrangement uses TRBV5-1 and TRBJ1-6, with unresolved D. V gave up 0 bases and J gave up 7 bases, with 5 bases separating them. The CDR3 loop spans 13 amino acids. Germline CDR1 is SGHRS and CDR2 is YFSETQ. CDR3 protein: CASSLVGNSPLHF. In DNA form, the CDR3 reads TGCGCCAGCAGCTTGGTAGGAAATTCACCCCTCCACTTT. Full variable domain (outside the CDR3, taken from reference TRBV5-1 and TRBJ1-6): KAGVTQTPRYLIKTRGQQVTLSCSPISGHRSVSWYQQTPGQGLQFLFEYFSETQRNKGNFPGRFSGRQFSNSRSEMNVSTLELGDSALYLCASSLVGNSPLHFGNGTRLTVT.

This clonotype was seen a handful of times. This chain joins TRBV6-5 and TRBJ2-5; D is unclear. Germline CDR1 and CDR2: MNHEY and SVGAGI. The CDR3 loop spans 11 amino acids. V lost 7 bases, J lost 1 base, and 4 bases lay in between. In DNA form, the CDR3 reads TGTGCCAGCAAATTCCAAGAGACCCAGTACTTC. The encoded protein is CASKFQETQYF.

This clonotype has ten or more counts. This sequence joins TRBV5-1 and TRBJ2-7; 7 bases align to TRBD1. Germline CDR1 and CDR2: SGHRS and YFSETQ. The CDR3 spans 15 residues. V shed 4 bases and J 4 bases; nucleotides not matched to a gene: 11. CDR3 in amino acids: CASSPTGLGPYEQYF. The CDR3 region has the DNA TGCGCCAGCAGCCCGACAGGGTTGGGGCCATACGAGCAGTACTTC.